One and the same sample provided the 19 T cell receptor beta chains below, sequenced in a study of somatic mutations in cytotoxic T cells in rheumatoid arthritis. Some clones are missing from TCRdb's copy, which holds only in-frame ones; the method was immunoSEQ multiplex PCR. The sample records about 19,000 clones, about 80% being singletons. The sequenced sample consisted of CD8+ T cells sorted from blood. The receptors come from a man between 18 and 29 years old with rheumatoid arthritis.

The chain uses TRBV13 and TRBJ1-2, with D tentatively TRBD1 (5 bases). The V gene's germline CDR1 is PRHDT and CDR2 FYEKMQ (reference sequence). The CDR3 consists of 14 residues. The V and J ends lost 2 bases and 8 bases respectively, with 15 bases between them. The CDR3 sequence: CASSLSGTGRGYTF. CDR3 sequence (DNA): TGTGCCAGCAGCTTAAGCGGGACCGGCCGAGGCTACACCTTC.

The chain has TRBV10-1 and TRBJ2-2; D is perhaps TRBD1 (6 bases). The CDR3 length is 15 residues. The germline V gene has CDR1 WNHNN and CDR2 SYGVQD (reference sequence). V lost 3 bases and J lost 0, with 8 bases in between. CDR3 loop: CASSEGGSNTGELFF. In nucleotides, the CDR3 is TGCGCCAGCAGTGAAGGGGGTTCGAACACCGGGGAGCTGTTTTTT.

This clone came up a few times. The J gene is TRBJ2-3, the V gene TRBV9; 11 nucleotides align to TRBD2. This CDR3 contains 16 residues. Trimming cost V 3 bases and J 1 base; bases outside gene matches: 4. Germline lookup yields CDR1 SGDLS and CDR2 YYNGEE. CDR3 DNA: TGTGCCAGCAGCGGCCTGGGACTAGCGGGCACAGATACGCAGTATTTT. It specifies CASSGLGLAGTDTQYF.

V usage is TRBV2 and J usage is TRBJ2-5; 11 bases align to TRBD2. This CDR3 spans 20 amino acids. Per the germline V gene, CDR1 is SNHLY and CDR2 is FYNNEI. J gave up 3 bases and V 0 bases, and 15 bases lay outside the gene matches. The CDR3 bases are TGTGCCAGCAGTGAAGCCATCTCTGGGACTAGCGGCGGATCAAAAGAGACCCAGTACTTC. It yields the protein CASSEAISGTSGGSKETQYF.

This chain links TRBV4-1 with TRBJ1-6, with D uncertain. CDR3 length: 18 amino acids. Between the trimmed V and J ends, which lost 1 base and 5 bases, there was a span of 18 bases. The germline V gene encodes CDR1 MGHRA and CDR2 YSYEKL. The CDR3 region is CASSQVLPPPANNSPLHF. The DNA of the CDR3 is TGCGCCAGCAGCCAAGTGCTACCACCCCCCGCCAATAATTCACCCCTCCACTTT.

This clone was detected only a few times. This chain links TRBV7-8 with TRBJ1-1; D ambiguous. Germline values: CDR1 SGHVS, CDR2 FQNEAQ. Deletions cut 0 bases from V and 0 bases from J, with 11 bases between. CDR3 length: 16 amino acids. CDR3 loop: CASSLAARVMNTEAFF. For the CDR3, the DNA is TGTGCCAGCAGCTTAGCGGCCAGAGTCATGAACACTGAAGCTTTCTTT. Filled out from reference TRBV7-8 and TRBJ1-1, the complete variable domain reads GAGVSQSPRYKVAKRGQDVALRCDPISGHVSLFWYQQALGQGPEFLTYFQNEAQLDKSGLPSDRFFAERPEGSVSTLKIQRTQQEDSAVYLCASSLAARVMNTEAFFGQGTRLTVV.

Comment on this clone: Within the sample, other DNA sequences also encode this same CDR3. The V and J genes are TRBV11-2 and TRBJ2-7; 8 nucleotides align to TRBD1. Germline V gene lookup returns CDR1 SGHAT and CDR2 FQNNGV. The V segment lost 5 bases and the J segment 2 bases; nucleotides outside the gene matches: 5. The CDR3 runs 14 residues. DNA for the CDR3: TGTGCCAGCAGCCTAGGGACAGGAGCCTACGAGCAGTACTTC. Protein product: CASSLGTGAYEQYF.

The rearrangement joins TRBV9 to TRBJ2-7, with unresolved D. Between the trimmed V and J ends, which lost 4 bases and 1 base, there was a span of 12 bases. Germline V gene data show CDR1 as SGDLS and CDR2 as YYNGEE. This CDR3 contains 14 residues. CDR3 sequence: CASSSRSSSYEQYF. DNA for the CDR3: TGTGCCAGCAGCTCCCGATCCAGTTCCTACGAGCAGTACTTC.

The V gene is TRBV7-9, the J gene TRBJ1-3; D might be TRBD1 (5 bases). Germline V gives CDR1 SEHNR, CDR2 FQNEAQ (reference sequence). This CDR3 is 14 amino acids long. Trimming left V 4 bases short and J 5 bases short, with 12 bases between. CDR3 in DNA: TGTGCCAGCAGCTGGGTTGGGGCTAGAAACACCATATATTTT. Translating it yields CASSWVGARNTIYF.

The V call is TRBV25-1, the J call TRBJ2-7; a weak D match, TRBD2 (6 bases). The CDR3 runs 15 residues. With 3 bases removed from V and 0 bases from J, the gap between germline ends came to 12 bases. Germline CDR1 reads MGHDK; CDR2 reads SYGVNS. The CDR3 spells CASSDPAGSSYEQYF. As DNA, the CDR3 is TGTGCCAGCAGTGACCCGGCGGGGAGCTCCTACGAGCAGTACTTC.

CDR3 coding DNA: TGTGCCAGCAGTTTACGGACGGTCCAGACCGGGGAGCTGTTTTTT. Protein product: CASSLRTVQTGELFF. The chain is built from TRBV6-5 and TRBJ2-2, with D unresolved. Deletions cut 4 bases from V and 5 bases from J, with 14 bases between. Germline-derived CDR1 and CDR2 are MNHEY and SVGAGI. The CDR3 covers 15 residues.

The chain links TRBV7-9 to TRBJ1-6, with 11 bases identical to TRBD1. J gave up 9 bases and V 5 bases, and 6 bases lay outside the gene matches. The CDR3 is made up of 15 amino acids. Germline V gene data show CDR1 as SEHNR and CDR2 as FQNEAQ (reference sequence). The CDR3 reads CASSPPGTGGSPLHF. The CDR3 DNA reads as TGTGCCAGCAGCCCGCCCGGGACAGGGGGTTCACCCCTCCACTTT.

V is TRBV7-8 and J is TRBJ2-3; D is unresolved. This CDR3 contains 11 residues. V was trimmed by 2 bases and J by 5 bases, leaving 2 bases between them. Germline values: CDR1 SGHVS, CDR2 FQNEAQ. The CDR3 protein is CASSLRDTQYF. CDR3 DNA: TGTGCCAGCAGCTTAAGAGATACGCAGTATTTT.

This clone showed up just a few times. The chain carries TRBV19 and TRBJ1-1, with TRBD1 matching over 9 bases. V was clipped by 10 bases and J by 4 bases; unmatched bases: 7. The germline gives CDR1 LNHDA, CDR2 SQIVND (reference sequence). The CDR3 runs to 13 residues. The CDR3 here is CATSQGASTEAFF. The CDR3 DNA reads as TGTGCCACCTCACAGGGGGCGAGCACTGAAGCTTTCTTT.

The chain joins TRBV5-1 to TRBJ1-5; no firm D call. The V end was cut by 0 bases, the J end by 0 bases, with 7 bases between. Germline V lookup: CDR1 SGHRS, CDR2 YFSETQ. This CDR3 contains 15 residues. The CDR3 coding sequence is TGCGCCAGCAGCTTGGAGGGTTTTAGCAATCAGCCCCAGCATTTT. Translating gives CASSLEGFSNQPQHF.

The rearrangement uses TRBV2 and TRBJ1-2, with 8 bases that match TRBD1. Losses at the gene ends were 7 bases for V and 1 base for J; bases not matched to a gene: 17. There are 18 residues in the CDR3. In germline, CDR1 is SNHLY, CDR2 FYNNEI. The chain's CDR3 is CASKTGGHLSPLNYGYTF. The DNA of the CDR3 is TGTGCCAGCAAAACAGGGGGTCACCTATCCCCCCTTAACTATGGCTACACCTTC.

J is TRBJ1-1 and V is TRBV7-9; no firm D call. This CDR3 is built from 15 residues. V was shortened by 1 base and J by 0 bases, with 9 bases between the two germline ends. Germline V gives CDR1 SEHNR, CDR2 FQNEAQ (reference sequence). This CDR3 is CASSLEMGLNTEAFF. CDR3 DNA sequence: TGTGCCAGCAGCTTAGAGATGGGTCTGAACACTGAAGCTTTCTTT.

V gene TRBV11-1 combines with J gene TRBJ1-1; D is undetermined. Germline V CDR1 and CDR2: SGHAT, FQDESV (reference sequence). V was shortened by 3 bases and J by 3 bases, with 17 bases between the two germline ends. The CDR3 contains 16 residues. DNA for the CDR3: TGTGCCAGCAGCTTTATGGCTTCGATCGACTACACTGAAGCTTTCTTT. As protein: CASSFMASIDYTEAFF.

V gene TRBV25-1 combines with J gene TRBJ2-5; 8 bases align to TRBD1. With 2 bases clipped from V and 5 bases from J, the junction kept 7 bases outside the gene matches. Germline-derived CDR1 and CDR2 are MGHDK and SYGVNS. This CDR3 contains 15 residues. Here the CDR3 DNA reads TGTGCCAGCAGTGAACGGGCAGGGGGCGCGGAGACCCAGTACTTC. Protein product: CASSERAGGAETQYF.